Listed below are T cell receptor beta chains from one sample, sequenced in a study of human T cells and chemical hapten exposure. TCRdb processed the RACE reads anew with MiXCR; each CDR3 protein has one entry. In the table there are 85,000 to 100,000 distinct CDR3 sequences, under 14% of which are singletons. The sample in question was whole blood, obtained in connection with sensitization to the hapten diphenylcyclopropenone (DPC). The receptors shown here come from a woman aged 55-70 years with alopecia areata. Some clones in this sample may be carry-over from other donors' samples. CDR3s include the opening cysteine and the closing phenylalanine or tryptophan.

TRBV5-1,TRBJ2-5,CASSKEPQGATETQYF
TRBV7-3,TRBJ2-2,CASSRDRHHTGELFF
TRBV2,TRBJ1-1,CASRDRGWYDTEAFF
TRBV29-1,TRBJ1-1,CSVPLGRGTGWTEAFF
TRBV20-1,TRBJ1-1,CSASRGEAFF
TRBV7-2,TRBJ2-2,CASSLDIGELFF
TRBV29-1,TRBJ2-7,CSVPASSGSYEQYF
TRBV5-1,TRBJ1-1,CASSLGTGNTEAFF
TRBV12-3/TRBV12-4,TRBJ1-1,CASSIVFTEAFF
TRBV2,TRBJ2-1,CASSVTGPTEQFF
TRBV20-1,TRBJ2-1,CSARSGGPYNEQFF
TRBV18,TRBJ1-1,CASSPRDTEAFF
TRBV30,TRBJ1-2,CAWTPRQGGGYTF
TRBV5-1,TRBJ2-2,CASNPRGNTGELFF
TRBV7-8,TRBJ2-3,CASSFTQGTDTQYF
TRBV6-2/TRBV6-3,TRBJ2-3,CASSPMPGGFVTQYF
TRBV3-1,TRBJ2-1,CASSLGDARVYEQFF
TRBV3-1,TRBJ2-5,CASSQQFTQETQYF
TRBV3-1,TRBJ2-4,CASSQDGGGLAKNIQYF
TRBV7-2,TRBJ1-6,CASSLTGGPSPLHF
TRBV9,TRBJ2-3,CASSVIAGFADTQYF
TRBV27,TRBJ2-2,CASRGSLIPGKLFF
TRBV4-2,TRBJ1-2,CASSQGNGLGYTF
TRBV7-7,TRBJ2-5,CASSLGGASGETQYF
TRBV18,TRBJ1-6,CASSPRIPDSYNSPLHF
TRBV6-5,TRBJ2-1,CASSHQGSEQFF
TRBV7-8,TRBJ2-2,CASSSRGGTRLNTGELFF
TRBV7-6,TRBJ2-2,CASSLQPGQNTGELFF
TRBV7-6,TRBJ2-7,CASSLNLDRPYEQYF
TRBV5-1,TRBJ1-1,CASSRANAEAFF
TRBV7-6,TRBJ2-1,CASSLGQVNFNEQFF